One sample yielded the 9 T cell receptor beta chains listed below, sequenced in a study of T-cell reconstitution after alpha-beta-depleted transplantation in children. During its preparation, the TCRbeta library received unique molecular identifiers. TCRdb reanalysed the PCR reads using MiXCR and keeps one entry per CDR3 protein. The table records around 92,000 distinct CDR3 sequences, approximately 12% of them present only once. The input for sequencing was PBMCs from the stem cell graft donor, taken from the stem cell graft. Receptor source: a human donor who donated a stem cell graft to a child with inherited bone marrow failure.

This clonotype occurred many times. The chain employs TRBV7-2 and TRBJ2-6; D is possibly TRBD1 (5 bases). The germline gives CDR1 SGHTA, CDR2 FQGNSA. Trimming left V 0 bases short and J 4 bases short, with 13 bases between. The CDR3 length is 17 residues. The CDR3 reads CASSLANAGSGANVLTF. The CDR3 nucleotides are TGTGCCAGCAGCTTAGCGAATGCAGGGTCCGGGGCCAACGTCCTGACTTTC. The variable domain in full, completed from reference TRBV7-2 and TRBJ2-6, reads GAGVSQSPSNKVTEKGKDVELRCDPISGHTALYWYRQSLGQGLEFLIYFQGNSAPDKSGLPSDRFSAERTGGSVSTLTIQRTQQEDSAVYLCASSLANAGSGANVLTFGAGSRLTVL.

The chain has TRBV13 and TRBJ2-6, with 13 bases identical to TRBD2. Germline V CDR1 and CDR2: PRHDT, FYEKMQ (reference sequence). CDR3 length: 20 residues. V trimming: 4 bases; J trimming: 2 bases; junction bases outside the gene matches: 11. CDR3: CASSSTTGLAGVAGANVLTF. CDR3 nucleotides: TGTGCCAGCAGCTCCACTACCGGACTAGCGGGAGTAGCTGGGGCCAACGTCCTGACTTTC.

This clonotype was observed at least ten times. The chain carries TRBV7-2 and TRBJ1-5; a possible D gene is TRBD1 (6 bases). V lost 1 base, J lost 5 bases, and 9 bases lay in between. Germline lookup yields CDR1 SGHTA and CDR2 FQGNSA. CDR3 length: 14 amino acids. CDR3: CASSLVGGDQPQHF. CDR3 nucleotide sequence: TGTGCCAGCAGCTTAGTGGGGGGCGATCAGCCCCAGCATTTT.

This clonotype was observed many times. The rearrangement joins TRBV6-6 to TRBJ2-5, with TRBD1 matching 7 bases. The CDR3 runs 13 residues. Germline trimming cut 6 bases from V and 5 bases from J; bases unmatched to any gene: 6. Germline values: CDR1 MNHNY, CDR2 SVGAGI (reference sequence). CDR3 DNA: TGTGCCAGCAGGGTGCTAGGGGGCGAGACCCAGTACTTC. Translation gives CASRVLGGETQYF.

Many counts were recorded for this clonotype. V is TRBV4-2 and J is TRBJ1-4; TRBD1 might be the D (5 bases). Trimming left V 1 base short and J 6 bases short, with 12 bases between. The CDR3 spans 15 residues. Germline CDR1 reads LGHNA; CDR2 reads YNFKEQ. Here the CDR3 reads CASSQGRQLDEKLFF. The CDR3 region has the DNA TGTGCCAGCAGCCAAGGTCGACAGTTAGATGAAAAACTGTTTTTT.

This clonotype was seen ten or more times. This chain links TRBV11-2 with TRBJ2-5; D tentatively reads TRBD1 or TRBD2 (6 bases each). This CDR3 is 18 amino acids long. Germline V lookup: CDR1 SGHAT, CDR2 FQNNGV. V lost 5 bases, J lost 5 bases, and 27 bases lay in between. The CDR3: CASSRNRPGGGLGETQYF. CDR3 in DNA: TGTGCCAGCAGCCGAAACCGGCCAGGAGGGGGATTAGGGGAGACCCAGTACTTC.

In its sample, this clonotype was seen many times. V usage is TRBV4-2 and J usage is TRBJ1-4; D not certain. Trimming left V 3 bases short and J 8 bases short, with 13 bases between. Germline-derived CDR1 and CDR2 are LGHNA and YNFKEQ. The CDR3 runs to 14 residues. CDR3 loop: CASSQPTQQEKLFF. The CDR3 region has the DNA TGTGCCAGCAGCCAGCCAACTCAGCAAGAAAAACTGTTTTTT.

The V and J genes are TRBV9 and TRBJ2-1; D possibly corresponds to TRBD2 (6 bases). The CDR3 spans 13 residues. The germline gives CDR1 SGDLS, CDR2 YYNGEE. The V end lost 2 bases, the J end lost 5 bases, and 8 bases lay between the germline ends. The CDR3 sequence is CASSVTSHNEQFF. The CDR3, as DNA: TGTGCCAGCAGCGTGACTAGTCACAATGAGCAGTTCTTC.

This clonotype was seen more than once but under ten times. CDR3: CASSRQGNYGYTF. DNA for the CDR3: TGTGCCAGCAGCCGCCAGGGGAACTATGGCTACACCTTC. The chain combines TRBV6-5 with TRBJ1-2; perhaps TRBD1 as D (6 bases). Germline assignment: CDR1 MNHEY and CDR2 SVGAGI. CDR3 length equals 13 residues. Deletions cut 6 bases from V and 2 bases from J, with 10 bases between.